These T cell receptor beta chains were read from a single sample in a study of blood T cell repertoires in COVID-19. Clones were read by immunoSEQ multiplex PCR, and TCRdb kept only the in-frame ones, dropping some. The sample lists more than 130,000 clones, roughly 86% seen once, with roughly a tenth in the top ten. The sample consisted of peripheral blood. These receptors were taken from a man aged 50 to 59 with active or convalescent COVID-19. Both conserved end residues are part of each CDR3. D genes are given only for firm matches. Size is stated for part of the rows, as once, few or many counts, or as a class when the clone is expanded.

D: TRBD2
J: TRBJ2-1
length: 16
V: TRBV30
size: -
DNA: TGTGCCTGGAATCCGGGACTAGCGGGACAGGGTAATGAGCAGTTCTTC
CDR3: CAWNPGLAGQGNEQFF

D: TRBD2
J: TRBJ2-1
length: 15
V: TRBV7-3
size: -
DNA: TGTGCCAGCAGCAGGACTAGCGGGAGCTACAATGAGCAGTTCTTC
CDR3: CASSRTSGSYNEQFF

D: TRBD2
J: TRBJ2-6
length: 21
V: TRBV9
size: -
DNA: TGTGCCAGCAGCGTAGTAGCGGGAGCGGGGGGGAGAAGCTCTGGGGCCAACGTCCTGACTTTC
CDR3: CASSVVAGAGGRSSGANVLTF

D: TRBD2
J: TRBJ2-7
length: 20
V: TRBV5-5
size: few
DNA: TGTGCCAGCTTCAGGTATAGAATAGGGACTAGCGGGAGGGCTTCCTACGAGCAGTACTTC
CDR3: CASFRYRIGTSGRASYEQYF

D: -
J: TRBJ1-1
length: 11
V: TRBV2
size: -
DNA: TGTGCCAGCAGTGAAGTTTCTTTCGCTTTCTTT
CDR3: CASSEVSFAFF

D: -
J: TRBJ1-5
length: 19
V: TRBV4-2
size: -
DNA: TGTGCCAGCAGCCAGGATTTGGGGGCGGGCGGCCTCTCCAATCAGCCCCAGCATTTT
CDR3: CASSQDLGAGGLSNQPQHF

D: TRBD2
J: TRBJ2-7
length: 15
V: TRBV5-6
size: -
DNA: TGTGCCAGCAGCGTAGCGGGAGGATACTCCTACGAGCAGTACTTC
CDR3: CASSVAGGYSYEQYF

D: TRBD1
J: TRBJ2-7
length: 15
V: TRBV28
size: -
DNA: TGTGCCAGCAGTCCCCCCGGACAGGCCTCCTACGAGCAGTACTTC
CDR3: CASSPPGQASYEQYF

D: -
J: TRBJ2-7
length: 11
V: TRBV20-1
size: -
DNA: TGCAGTGCTAAGTTGGGGGGCGAGCAGTACTTC
CDR3: CSAKLGGEQYF

D: -
J: TRBJ1-4
length: 12
V: TRBV30
size: -
DNA: TGTGCCTGGGACGCCACCGAGGAAAAACTGTTTTTT
CDR3: CAWDATEEKLFF

D: -
J: TRBJ2-1
length: 16
V: TRBV28
size: once
DNA: TGTGCCAGCAGTTATTCTACAGGGGGACTATACAATGAGCAGTTCTTC
CDR3: CASSYSTGGLYNEQFF

D: TRBD1
J: TRBJ1-6
length: 16
V: TRBV4-2
size: -
DNA: TGTGCCAGCAGCCAAGCCCCGACAGGGGTCAATTCACCCCTCCACTTT
CDR3: CASSQAPTGVNSPLHF

D: TRBD2
J: TRBJ2-5
length: 15
V: TRBV9
size: -
DNA: TGTGCCAGCAGCCCTCGGAGGGGCGGGAGAGAGACCCAGTACTTC
CDR3: CASSPRRGGRETQYF

D: TRBD2
J: TRBJ2-2
length: 16
V: TRBV5-1
size: -
DNA: TGCGCCAGCAGCTACCGGACTAGCGTGAACACCGGGGAGCTGTTTTTT
CDR3: CASSYRTSVNTGELFF

D: -
J: TRBJ2-7
length: 12
V: TRBV7-9
size: -
DNA: TGTGCCAGCAGCCAACAGGGATGGCAGCAGTACTTC
CDR3: CASSQQGWQQYF

D: TRBD2
J: TRBJ2-1
length: 17
V: TRBV4-3
size: -
DNA: TGCGCCAGCAGCCAAGATTGGACTAGCGGCCCAGGCAATGAGCAGTTCTTC
CDR3: CASSQDWTSGPGNEQFF

D: -
J: TRBJ1-4
length: 15
V: TRBV6-5
size: -
DNA: TGTGCCAGCAGCCCAGTCCTGGTCGCTAATGAAAAACTGTTTTTT
CDR3: CASSPVLVANEKLFF

D: -
J: TRBJ2-2
length: 14
V: TRBV9
size: -
DNA: TGTGCCAGCAGCGCGACAGAGGCAACCGGGGAGCTGTTTTTT
CDR3: CASSATEATGELFF

D: -
J: TRBJ2-5
length: 15
V: TRBV10-3
size: -
DNA: TGTGCCATCAGTGAGTCGGGAGGGGGTCGGGAGACCCAGTACTTC
CDR3: CAISESGGGRETQYF

D: -
J: TRBJ2-7
length: 13
V: TRBV5-1
size: -
DNA: TGCGCCAGCAGCTTGGGTTCCTTTTACGAGCAGTACTTC
CDR3: CASSLGSFYEQYF

D: TRBD2
J: TRBJ2-1
length: 16
V: TRBV24-1
size: few
DNA: TGTGCCACCAGTGATTTGCGGGCGGGAGAATACAATGAGCAGTTCTTC
CDR3: CATSDLRAGEYNEQFF

D: TRBD2
J: TRBJ2-2
length: 15
V: TRBV7-2
size: once
DNA: TGTGCCAGCAGCCCTACTAGCGGATACACCGGGGAGCTGTTTTTT
CDR3: CASSPTSGYTGELFF

D: TRBD1
J: TRBJ2-1
length: 13
V: TRBV6-5
size: -
DNA: TGTGCCAGCAGACGGACAGGGGGGGATGAGCAGTTCTTC
CDR3: CASRRTGGDEQFF

D: -
J: TRBJ1-5
length: 15
V: TRBV6-5
size: -
DNA: TGTGCCAGCAGCCCGATGACAGGCAGCAATCAGCCCCAGCATTTT
CDR3: CASSPMTGSNQPQHF

D: TRBD1
J: TRBJ2-1
length: 18
V: TRBV10-2
size: once
DNA: TGCGCCAGCAGCTTCGATCCGGGACAGGGATTGGGGTACAATGAGCAGTTCTTC
CDR3: CASSFDPGQGLGYNEQFF

D: -
J: TRBJ2-1
length: 15
V: TRBV28
size: -
DNA: TGTGCCAGCAAAGTTACAGAAAGACCTTACAATGAGCAGTTCTTC
CDR3: CASKVTERPYNEQFF

D: TRBD2
J: TRBJ2-3
length: 14
V: TRBV6-5
size: -
DNA: TGTGCCACCGCGATGGGCGGGAGCTCAGATACGCAGTATTTT
CDR3: CATAMGGSSDTQYF

D: TRBD1
J: TRBJ2-7
length: 16
V: TRBV7-9
size: -
DNA: TGTGCCAGCAGCTACCCGCCCGGGACAGGTCTGGGCGAGCAGTACTTC
CDR3: CASSYPPGTGLGEQYF

D: TRBD1
J: TRBJ2-7
length: 15
V: TRBV7-2
size: -
DNA: TGTGCCAGCAGCTTAGGGACAGGGGAGACCTACGAGCAGTACTTC
CDR3: CASSLGTGETYEQYF

D: TRBD1
J: TRBJ1-3
length: 17
V: TRBV29-1
size: -
DNA: TGCAGCGTTGAACTATGGGGGGGGACAGGGACTGGAAACACCATATATTTT
CDR3: CSVELWGGTGTGNTIYF

D: -
J: TRBJ1-1
length: 12
V: TRBV29-1
size: -
DNA: TGCAGCGGAGATCGGGGGAACACTGAAGCTTTCTTT
CDR3: CSGDRGNTEAFF

D: -
J: TRBJ2-1
length: 12
V: TRBV2
size: -
DNA: TGTGCCAGGGGGAGCCTACGCGATGAGCAGTTCTTC
CDR3: CARGSLRDEQFF

D: TRBD2
J: TRBJ2-4
length: 15
V: TRBV19
size: -
DNA: TGTGCCAGTAGTCCTAGCGGGATCTTTAAAAACATTCAGTACTTC
CDR3: CASSPSGIFKNIQYF

D: TRBD1
J: TRBJ1-3
length: 17
V: TRBV6-6
size: once
DNA: TGTGCCAGCAGTCCTCGGACAGGGCACCTCTCTGGAAACACCATATATTTT
CDR3: CASSPRTGHLSGNTIYF

D: -
J: TRBJ1-3
length: 14
V: TRBV28
size: -
DNA: TGTGCCAGCAGTTTGGGTCAGGTGCGAAACACCATATATTTT
CDR3: CASSLGQVRNTIYF

D: TRBD2
J: TRBJ2-1
length: 14
V: TRBV6-5
size: -
DNA: TGTGCCAGCAGAGGGACTAGCGGTCTTGGGGAGCAGTTCTTC
CDR3: CASRGTSGLGEQFF

D: TRBD1
J: TRBJ2-7
length: 13
V: TRBV10-3
size: -
DNA: TGTGCCATCAACACCGGGACAGACTACGAGCAGTACTTC
CDR3: CAINTGTDYEQYF

D: -
J: TRBJ2-4
length: 12
V: TRBV19
size: -
DNA: TGTGCCAGTAATGGCCCAACCCGCATTCAGTACTTC
CDR3: CASNGPTRIQYF

D: -
J: TRBJ2-1
length: 14
V: TRBV6-5
size: -
DNA: TGTGCCAGCAGTAGGGGGACCCCAAAGAATGAGCAGTTCTTC
CDR3: CASSRGTPKNEQFF

D: TRBD2
J: TRBJ2-2
length: 14
V: TRBV27
size: few
DNA: TGTGCCAGCAGTGGGCTAGCGGGAGACGGGGAGCTGTTTTTT
CDR3: CASSGLAGDGELFF

D: -
J: TRBJ2-7
length: 16
V: TRBV5-1
size: few
DNA: TGCGCCAGCAGCCCAAAGTCCAGCGACAGCTCCTACGAGCAGTACTTC
CDR3: CASSPKSSDSSYEQYF

D: -
J: TRBJ1-1
length: 12
V: TRBV29-1
size: -
DNA: TGCAGCGTTGACCAGTCGAACACTGAAGCTTTCTTT
CDR3: CSVDQSNTEAFF

D: -
J: TRBJ2-1
length: 13
V: TRBV10-3
size: once
DNA: TGTGCCATCAATGGCGGGAACTACAATGAGCAGTTCTTC
CDR3: CAINGGNYNEQFF

D: -
J: TRBJ2-5
length: 12
V: TRBV28
size: once
DNA: TGTGCCAGCAGTTTTAAGAGGGAGACCCAGTACTTC
CDR3: CASSFKRETQYF

D: -
J: TRBJ1-5
length: 19
V: TRBV3-1/TRBV3-2
size: -
DNA: TGTGCCAGCAGCCAGGGTTACAGGGTTGGCCGCTATAGCAATCAGCCCCAGCATTTT
CDR3: CASSQGYRVGRYSNQPQHF

D: TRBD2
J: TRBJ2-7
length: 15
V: TRBV7-9
size: once
DNA: TGTGCCAGCAGCCTCACTAGCGGGAGGTACTACGAGCAGTACTTC
CDR3: CASSLTSGRYYEQYF

D: TRBD1
J: TRBJ2-5
length: 17
V: TRBV9
size: -
DNA: TGTGCCAGCAGCGTATCCCCCTCCGGGACAGGGGATGAGACCCAGTACTTC
CDR3: CASSVSPSGTGDETQYF